The 5 T cell receptor beta chains given below trace back to one sample, sequenced in a study of T-cell reconstitution after alpha-beta-depleted transplantation in children. A TCRbeta library incorporating unique molecular identifiers was prepared. From the PCR reads, TCRdb called clonotypes with MiXCR, one entry per CDR3 protein. The table has roughly 670,000 distinct CDR3 sequences, roughly 14% seen once. The sample here was PBMCs, taken before TCRalphabeta/CD19-depleted stem cell transplant. Every receptor here comes from a girl aged 2 to 9 with congenital amegakaryocytic thrombocytopenia, due to receive a stem cell transplant.

This clonotype was observed at least ten times. The rearrangement uses TRBV4-1 and TRBJ2-1; 9 bases align to TRBD2. Germline V CDR1 and CDR2: MGHRA, YSYEKL. V lost 2 bases to trimming and J lost 2 bases; unmatched junction nucleotides: 7. The CDR3 is 17 residues long. CDR3 loop: CASSQWVAGGPYNEQFF. In nucleotides, the CDR3 is TGCGCCAGCAGCCAATGGGTGGCGGGAGGGCCCTACAATGAGCAGTTCTTC.

In its sample, this clonotype was seen a few times. CDR3 loop: CSVSRGGGYGIQYF. CDR3 in DNA: TGCAGTGTAAGCCGAGGCGGCGGGTACGGCATTCAGTACTTC. The rearrangement joins TRBV20-1 to TRBJ2-4, with D perhaps matching TRBD2 (5 bases). The CDR3 runs to 14 residues. The germline V gene has CDR1 DFQATT and CDR2 SNEGSKA (reference sequence). V was clipped by 7 bases and J by 9 bases, with 22 bases between them.

This clonotype was counted ten times or more. This chain links TRBV20-1 with TRBJ2-7; D is ambiguous. The germline V gene encodes CDR1 DFQATT and CDR2 SNEGSKA (reference sequence). V was clipped by 4 bases and J by 3 bases, with 13 bases between them. This CDR3 has 13 amino acids. CDR3 protein: CSAISFALYEQYF. The DNA of the CDR3 is TGCAGTGCTATTTCGTTTGCCCTCTACGAGCAGTACTTC.

This clonotype was seen repeatedly, ten times or more. J is TRBJ1-4 and V is TRBV29-1, with 8 positions matching TRBD1. Germline trimming cut 7 bases from V and 5 bases from J; bases unmatched to any gene: 9. Germline CDR1 SQVTM, CDR2 ANQGSEA. CDR3 size: 14 residues. CDR3: CSATRRGQNEKLFF. The CDR3 nucleotides are TGCAGCGCTACCCGCAGGGGGCAGAATGAAAAACTGTTTTTT.

This clonotype showed up many times. The chain links TRBV20-1 to TRBJ2-3; D ambiguous. V lost 3 bases, J lost 1 base, and 11 bases lay in between. The germline CDR1 and CDR2 sequences are DFQATT and SNEGSKA (reference sequence). This CDR3 spans 14 amino acids. CDR3 sequence (DNA): TGCAGTGCTAGGACCGTGTTCGGCACAGATACGCAGTATTTT. Its translation is CSARTVFGTDTQYF.